This T cell receptor (beta chain) appears in the sequencing data of a study of T-cell memory formation after mild COVID-19 (dated by TCRdb to the early 2020s). A note on the overall study: TCR sequence clusters from the two donors were found to be largely donor specific. Longitudinal TCRalpha and TCRbeta repertoire sequencing tracked T-cell clones expanding and contracting after mild COVID-19 in a couple of donors. The cohort comprised two young, previously healthy adult volunteers, one female and one male. General study outcomes and caveats: Whether the second-wave clones peaking on day 37 were SARS-CoV-2 specific was not confirmed. Clones contracting from day 15 to 85 had balanced CD4/CD8 phenotypes, while a second wave expanding from day 15 to 37 was biased towards CD4+. Contracting CD4+ clones were found mainly in CM and EM memory subsets, while CD8+ clones were enriched in EMRA. Some responding clones were found in pre-infection memory, which suggests that pre-existing cross-reactive memory T cells took part in the SARS-CoV-2 response. The study included only a couple of mild cases, and larger cohorts that include severe cases with pre-infection samples were judged to be necessary.

Ficoll-Paque density gradient centrifugation was the method used to isolate PBMCs. The run used an Illumina NovaSeq 6000. cDNA libraries for TCRalpha and TCRbeta were prepared by 5'RACE using constant-segment primers, with sample barcodes and unique molecular identifiers added. RNA was extracted from every sample with Trizol reagent. The libraries were amplified in two PCR steps, and the second step added a second sample barcode and Illumina TruSeq adapters. Sequencing of libraries was performed on an Illumina NovaSeq with 2 x 150 bp paired-end reads. The paper's data handling went like this. The reads were demultiplexed and collapsed into UMI-guided consensus sequences using migec v1.2.7. Using mixcr v2.1.11, UMI consensuses were aligned to TRA and TRB V and J templates and then assembled into clonotypes. A clonotype was counted as expanded or contracted only when both edgeR and NoisET called the clonotype significant, with the noise models trained on biological replicates. For edgeR calls, a false discovery rate-adjusted p below 0.01 and a log2 fold-change threshold of 1 were applied. As an exploratory analysis of dynamics, PCA with hierarchical clustering was applied to max-normalized trajectories of the 1000 most abundant clonotypes. Separately sequenced CD4+ and CD8+ repertoires were used to assign a CD4 or CD8 phenotype to each responding clone. TCRdb reprocessed the public reads (quality trimming at Q25 with fastp, clone calling with MiXCR) and kept in-frame beta chains. Rows with one shared CDR3 protein collapse into an entry with the most common genes and DNA. TCRdb's processing, not the authors', yielded these V and J calls. In all, the sample holds under 300,000 distinct CDR3 sequences, and 8.2% of those were seen once. Clones ranked in the top ten supply about 20% of the sample.

There are a few counts of this clonotype. What antigen it recognizes has not been identified. No per-base quality is available; no much larger clone lies one base away. The specimen sequenced was PBMCs or a T cell subset sorted from them (not recorded which). The clonotype was recovered from a man between 18 and 29 years old who had mild COVID-19 (a few samples of this study predate the infection). The sample titles of this study are shuffled in the database, so cell type and time point are left out; the donor was told from shared clones.

The CDR3 is CASGPMNTEAFF. The DNA is as follows: TGTGCCAGCGGCCCCATGAACACTGAAGCTTTCTTT. The chain is made from TRBV7-6 and TRBJ1-1; the D gene cannot be named for sure. CDR1 is given as SGHVS and CDR2 as FNYEAQ, both from the germline V gene. Reading from cysteine to phenylalanine, the CDR3 counts 12 amino acids. Only CDR3 DNA is held: 36 bases, read in frame from base 1. The V and J ends are trimmed by 8 bases and 0 bases, leaving 7 bases between them.